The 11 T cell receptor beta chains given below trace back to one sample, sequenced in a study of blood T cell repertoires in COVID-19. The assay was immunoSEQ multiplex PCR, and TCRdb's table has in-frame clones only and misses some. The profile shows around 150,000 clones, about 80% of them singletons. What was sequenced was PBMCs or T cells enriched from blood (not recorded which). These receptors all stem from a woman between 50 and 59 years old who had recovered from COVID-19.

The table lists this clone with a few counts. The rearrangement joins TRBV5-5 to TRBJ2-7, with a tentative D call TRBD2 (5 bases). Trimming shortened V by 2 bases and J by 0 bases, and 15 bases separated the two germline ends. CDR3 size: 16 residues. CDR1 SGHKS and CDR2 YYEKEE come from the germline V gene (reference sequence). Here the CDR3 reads CASSLIPERGSYEQYF. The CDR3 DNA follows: TGTGCCAGCAGCTTAATACCCGAACGGGGCTCCTACGAGCAGTACTTC.

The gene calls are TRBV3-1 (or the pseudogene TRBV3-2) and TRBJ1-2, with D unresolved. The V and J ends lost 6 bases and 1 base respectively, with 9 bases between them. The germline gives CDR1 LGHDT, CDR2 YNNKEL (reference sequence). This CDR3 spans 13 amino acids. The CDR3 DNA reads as TGTGCCAGCAGTTTGCCTAGTAACTATGGCTACACCTTC. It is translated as CASSLPSNYGYTF.

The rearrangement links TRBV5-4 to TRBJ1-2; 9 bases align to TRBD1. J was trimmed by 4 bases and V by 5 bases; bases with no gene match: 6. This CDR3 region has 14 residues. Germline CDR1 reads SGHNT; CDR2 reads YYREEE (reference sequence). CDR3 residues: CASSPEDRGYGYTF. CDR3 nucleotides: TGTGCCAGCAGTCCGGAGGACAGGGGCTATGGCTACACCTTC.

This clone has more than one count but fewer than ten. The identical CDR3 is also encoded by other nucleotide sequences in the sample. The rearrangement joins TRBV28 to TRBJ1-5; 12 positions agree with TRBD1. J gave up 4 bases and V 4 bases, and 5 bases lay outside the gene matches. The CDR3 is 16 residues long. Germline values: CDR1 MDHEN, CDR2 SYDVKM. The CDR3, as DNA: TGTGCCAGCAGTTCAACGGGACAGGGGGCGAATCAGCCCCAGCATTTT. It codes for CASSSTGQGANQPQHF.

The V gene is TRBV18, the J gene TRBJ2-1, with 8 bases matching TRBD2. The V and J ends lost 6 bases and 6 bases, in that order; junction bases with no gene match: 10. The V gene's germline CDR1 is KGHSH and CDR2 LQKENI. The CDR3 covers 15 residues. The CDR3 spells CASSPIAGISNEQFF. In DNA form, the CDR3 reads TGTGCCAGCTCCCCCATAGCGGGGATTTCCAATGAGCAGTTCTTC. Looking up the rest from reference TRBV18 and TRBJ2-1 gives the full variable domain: NAGVMQNPRHLVRRRGQEARLRCSPMKGHSHVYWYRQLPEEGLKFMVYLQKENIIDESGMPKERFSAEFPKEGPSILRIQQVVRGDSAAYFCASSPIAGISNEQFFGPGTRLTVL.

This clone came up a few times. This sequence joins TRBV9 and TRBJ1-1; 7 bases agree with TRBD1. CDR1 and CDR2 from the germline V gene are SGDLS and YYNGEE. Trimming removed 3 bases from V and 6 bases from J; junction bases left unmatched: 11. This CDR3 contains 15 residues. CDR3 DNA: TGTGCCAGCAGCGCGAGGACAGGAGGGGTAGCTGAAGCTTTCTTT. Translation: CASSARTGGVAEAFF.

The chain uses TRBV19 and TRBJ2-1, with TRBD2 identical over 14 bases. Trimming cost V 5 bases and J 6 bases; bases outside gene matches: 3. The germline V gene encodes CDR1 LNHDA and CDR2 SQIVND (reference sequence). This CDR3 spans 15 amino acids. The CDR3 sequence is CASSATSGRANEQFF. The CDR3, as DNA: TGTGCCAGTAGTGCGACTAGCGGGAGGGCCAATGAGCAGTTCTTC.

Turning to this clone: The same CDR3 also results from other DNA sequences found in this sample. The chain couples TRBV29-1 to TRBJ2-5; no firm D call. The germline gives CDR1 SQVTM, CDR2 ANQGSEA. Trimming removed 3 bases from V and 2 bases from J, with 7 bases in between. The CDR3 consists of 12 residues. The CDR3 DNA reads TGCAGCGTTGATTGGCAGCAAGAGACCCAGTACTTC. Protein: CSVDWQQETQYF.

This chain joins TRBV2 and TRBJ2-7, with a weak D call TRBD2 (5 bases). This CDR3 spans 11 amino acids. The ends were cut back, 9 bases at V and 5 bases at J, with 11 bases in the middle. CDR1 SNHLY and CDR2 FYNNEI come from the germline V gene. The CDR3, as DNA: TGTGCCAGTACGGGGTCGAACGAGCAGTACTTC. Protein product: CASTGSNEQYF.

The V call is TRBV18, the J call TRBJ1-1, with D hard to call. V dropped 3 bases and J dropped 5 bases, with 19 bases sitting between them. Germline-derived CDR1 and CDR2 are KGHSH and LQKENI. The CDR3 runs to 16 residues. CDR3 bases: TGTGCCAGCTCACCCCTTTGGGCTGAGCGGGGTACTGAAGCTTTCTTT. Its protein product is CASSPLWAERGTEAFF. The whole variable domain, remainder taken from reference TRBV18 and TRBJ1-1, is NAGVMQNPRHLVRRRGQEARLRCSPMKGHSHVYWYRQLPEEGLKFMVYLQKENIIDESGMPKERFSAEFPKEGPSILRIQQVVRGDSAAYFCASSPLWAERGTEAFFGQGTRLTVV.

The CDR3 coding sequence is TGTGCCAGCAGCTCCGGAGGGGCTAGCGGATACAATGAGCAGTTCTTC. Amino acid sequence: CASSSGGASGYNEQFF. This chain joins TRBV9 and TRBJ2-1; 7 bases agree with TRBD2. Unmatched junction bases numbered 11, after V lost 4 bases and J lost 4 bases. The CDR3 consists of 16 residues. Germline V gives CDR1 SGDLS, CDR2 YYNGEE.